The T cell receptor beta chain under discussion was sequenced for a study of T-cell memory formation after mild COVID-19. Study context: Clustering of TCRs was largely donor specific.

V dropped 2 bases and J dropped 3 bases, with 11 bases sitting between them. The CDR3 extends over 14 amino acids. Germline assignment: CDR1 ENHRY and CDR2 SYGVKD. Constant-segment primers served in 5'RACE that generated TCR alpha and TCR beta cDNA libraries bearing sample barcodes and UMIs. MiXCR, run by TCRdb on the 5' RACE reads, gives a single entry per CDR3 protein. The sample lists under 40,000 distinct CDR3 sequences, about 6% occurring once. This clonotype was found a few times. This chain connects TRBV10-3 to TRBJ2-7, with unresolved D. The TCR sequence derives from an adult who had mild COVID-19 (a few samples of this study predate the infection). Cell type and time point are not known. Specimen: PBMCs or a T cell subset sorted from them (not recorded which). The CDR3 protein is CAISERQTDYEQYF. The DNA of the CDR3 is TGTGCCATCAGTGAGCGGCAGACCGACTACGAGCAGTACTTC.